Below, one TCR beta chain is given with its context. The data originate from a study of control samples from healthy donors and cancer patients. Sequencing was performed with immunoSEQ multiplex PCR; in TCRdb, only in-frame clones are kept and a portion is missing. The sample has about 130,000 clones, 85% to 95% seen once. This CDR3 is built from 14 residues. V gave up 4 bases and J gave up 4 bases, with 11 bases separating them. Germline V gene data show CDR1 as SEHNR and CDR2 as FQNEAQ (reference sequence). The sample consisted of blood. The source of this sequence is a man between 25 and 39 years old in good health. The rearrangement uses TRBV7-9 and TRBJ1-5; TRBD1 is a possible D gene (5 bases). The DNA of the CDR3 is TGTGCCAGCAGCTCCATCGAGGGGAATCAGCCCCAGCATTTT. Translating it yields CASSSIEGNQPQHF.